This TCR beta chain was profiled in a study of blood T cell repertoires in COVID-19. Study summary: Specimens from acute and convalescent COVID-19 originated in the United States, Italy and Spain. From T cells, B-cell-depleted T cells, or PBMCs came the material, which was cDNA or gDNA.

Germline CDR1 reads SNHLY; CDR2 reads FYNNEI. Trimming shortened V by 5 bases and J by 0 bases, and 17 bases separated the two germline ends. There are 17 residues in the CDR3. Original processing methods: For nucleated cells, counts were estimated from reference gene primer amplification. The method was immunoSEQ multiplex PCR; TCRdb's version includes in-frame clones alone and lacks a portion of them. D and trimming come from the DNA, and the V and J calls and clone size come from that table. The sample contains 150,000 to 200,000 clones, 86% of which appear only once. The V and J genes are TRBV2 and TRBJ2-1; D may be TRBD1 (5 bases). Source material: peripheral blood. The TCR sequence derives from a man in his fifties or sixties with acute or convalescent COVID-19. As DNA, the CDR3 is TGTGCCAGCAGTTGGACAAACAACTCAAGCTCCTACAATGAGCAGTTCTTC. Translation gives CASSWTNNSSSYNEQFF. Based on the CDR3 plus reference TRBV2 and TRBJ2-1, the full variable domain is EPEVTQTPSHQVTQMGQEVILRCVPISNHLYFYWYRQILGQKVEFLVSFYNNEISEKSEIFDDQFSVERPDGSNFTLKIRSTKLEDSAMYFCASSWTNNSSSYNEQFFGPGTRLTVL.